This TCR beta chain derives from a study of T cells in localized non-small cell lung cancer. The study's findings and limits: The appearance of a median about 60 of the top 100 tumor clones was seen in adjacent lung. Of the tissues analyzed, uninvolved adjacent lung showed maximal T cell clonality, greater than tumor.

Measured with immunoSEQ multiplex PCR; TCRdb has only the in-frame clones, and not every one. The sample shows roughly 30,000 clones, approximately 90% of them seen only once. Concerning this clone itself: Its specificity is not known.

The V gene lost 3 bases and the J gene lost 9 bases, with 9 bases spanning the gap. The CDR3 totals 11 residues. The germline V gene encodes CDR1 MDHEN and CDR2 SYDVKM. The origin of this receptor is a female donor over 55 with stage I lung adenocarcinoma. The sequencing here drew on peripheral blood, taken before any cancer treatment. The chain uses TRBV28 and TRBJ2-7; weak D call: TRBD1 (5 bases). Here the CDR3 reads CASSFQGRQYF. For the CDR3, the DNA is TGTGCCAGCAGTTTTCAGGGAAGGCAGTACTTC.